This T cell receptor beta chain emerged from a study of T-cell reconstitution after alpha-beta-depleted transplantation in children (TCRdb year 2016). Broadly, across the study: Using TCR repertoire profiling, the study followed T-cell immune reconstitution in a quantitative way in children after TCRalphabeta/CD19-depleted allogeneic hematopoietic cell transplantation.

With respect to this clonotype: Its antigen is unknown. Qualities for individual bases were not recorded, and no much larger clone is one base off.

General conclusions and limits of the study: Over the following months the frequencies of hyperexpanded clones went down, and after one year T-cell counts and TCRbeta diversity were mostly credited to newly produced T cells. In some patients, the high TCRbeta diversity seen at day 60 was put down to recipient T cells and intrathymic progenitors that had survived conditioning. The apparently early alphabetaT-cell count recovery about two months after transplant was reportedly dependent on only several hundred rapidly expanded clones derived from non-depleted graft cells.

Inclusive of the bounding cysteine and phenylalanine, the CDR3 is 14 residues long. Of the read, only the CDR3 DNA is kept; its 42 bases are in frame from base 1. Trimming costs V 1 base and J 2 bases, and their ends lie 8 bases apart. The germline V gene encodes CDR1 LGHNA and CDR2 YNFKEQ. What this sample's treatment or condition label stands for: allogeneic hematopoietic cell transplantation with graft depleted of TCRalphabeta T cells and CD19 B cells. The children who served as transplant recipients had been given grafts of TCRalphabeta/CD19-depleted allogeneic hematopoietic cells. The library relied on PCR. TCRdb lists the instrument as Illumina HiSeq 2500. To normalize quantification of the TCRbeta repertoire, the TCR libraries were built with molecular barcoding that relied on unique molecular identifiers. TCRdb trimmed public reads at Q25 via fastp, called clones via MiXCR and kept in-frame beta chains. Each record represents a unique CDR3 protein, reported with the most common genes and DNA among its rows. This sample has more than 400,000 distinct CDR3 sequences in its table, and roughly 44% of those were observed once. The top ten hold 27% of the sample.

The source of this sequence is a girl aged 2 to 10 with aplastic anemia, due to receive a stem cell transplant. The chain uses TRBV4-2 and TRBJ2-5; no D segment can be confidently identified. Sequenced here: PBMCs, sampled before TCRalphabeta/CD19-depleted stem cell transplant. The DNA sequence reads TGTGCCAGCAGCCAAGCCTCGCGGCAAGAGACCCAGTACTTC. It encodes CASSQASRQETQYF.